The T cell receptor beta chain under discussion was sequenced for a study of cytomegalovirus exposure and HLA in healthy donors. General study results and limits: For TCR beta chains, V- and J-gene trimming was later linked to a missense DCLRE1C variant. Follow-up analysis seemed to connect common viral pathogens with several of the most significant clusters identified.

In regard to this clone: Its antigen is still unknown.

Primers included in the PCR were 60 Vbeta and 13 Jbeta primers. Clones were read by immunoSEQ multiplex PCR, and TCRdb kept only the in-frame ones, dropping some. Of some 270,000 clones listed, 80% are singletons. This sequence was found in a girl aged 2-10 years in good health and CMV-seronegative. Sequencing input: PBMCs.

CDR3 in amino acids: CASQRGGNIQYF. The CDR3 region has the DNA TGTGCCAGCCAACGCGGGGGGAACATTCAGTACTTC. The chain combines TRBV6-1 with TRBJ2-4; 8 bases line up with TRBD2. CDR1 MNHNS and CDR2 SASEGT come from the germline V gene. This CDR3 has 12 residues. Unmatched junction bases numbered 4, after V lost 8 bases and J lost 7 bases.